A single sample gave rise to the 24 T cell receptor beta chains below, sequenced in a study of shared clonotypes between healthy human individuals. Sequencing used immunoSEQ multiplex PCR; TCRdb keeps in-frame clones, though not all of them. In the table there are some 630,000 clones, approximately 96% of which are singletons. Naive CD8 isolation took CD45RO-negative cells positively selected for CCR7 and excluded terminally differentiated effector memory CD45RA+ cells. Sequencing input: naive CD8+ T cells sorted from blood. All receptors derive from a woman in her 30s in good health.

This clone was counted once. The chain has TRBV28 and TRBJ1-1; perhaps TRBD1 as D (5 bases). Germline V lookup: CDR1 MDHEN, CDR2 SYDVKM. Deletions cut 6 bases from V and 6 bases from J, with 14 bases between. The CDR3 runs 13 residues. The CDR3 spells CASRSTEGPEAFF. DNA for the CDR3: TGTGCCAGCAGAAGTACTGAGGGGCCTGAAGCTTTCTTT.

The chain is built from TRBV10-1 and TRBJ1-1; D unresolved. In germline, CDR1 is WNHNN, CDR2 SYGVQD (reference sequence). CDR3 length: 14 amino acids. V lost 3 bases and J lost 1, with 9 bases in between. The CDR3 region has the DNA TGCGCCAGCAGTGATGGTCTTCGGAACACTGAAGCTTTCTTT. Its translation is CASSDGLRNTEAFF.

This chain joins TRBV5-1 and TRBJ2-1; 10 nucleotides match TRBD2. The CDR3 spans 17 residues. The J segment lost 6 bases and the V segment lost 1 base, leaving 10 bases of the junction unmatched. Germline loops: CDR1 SGHRS, CDR2 YFSETQ. The CDR3, as DNA: TGCGCCAGCAGCTTGTTTACTAGCGGGAATGAGGGCAATGAGCAGTTCTTC. Translated: CASSLFTSGNEGNEQFF.

This clone has a single count. V and J are TRBV9 and TRBJ2-2; D might be TRBD2 (5 bases). The V gene lost 2 bases and the J gene lost 6 bases, with 11 bases spanning the gap. Germline CDR1 is SGDLS and CDR2 is YYNGEE. CDR3 length: 14 residues. The CDR3 DNA reads as TGTGCCAGCAGCGTTTCCGGGGTTTCCGGGGAGCTGTTTTTT. Its translation: CASSVSGVSGELFF. Complete variable domain (other parts from reference TRBV9 and TRBJ2-2): DSGVTQTPKHLITATGQRVTLRCSPRSGDLSVYWYQQSLDQGLQFLIQYYNGEERAKGNILERFSAQQFPDLHSELNLSSLELGDSALYFCASSVSGVSGELFFGEGSRLTVL.

The chain links TRBV5-1 to TRBJ2-2; 8 bases align to TRBD1. The J segment lost 6 bases and the V segment lost 5 bases, leaving 9 bases of the junction unmatched. The CDR3 extends over 15 amino acids. The germline gives CDR1 SGHRS, CDR2 YFSETQ. CDR3 region: CASRPRQGASGELFF. Written as DNA, the CDR3 is TGCGCCAGCAGACCCCGGCAGGGGGCGTCCGGGGAGCTGTTTTTT.

V usage is TRBV19 and J usage is TRBJ2-7, with 10 positions matching TRBD2. The CDR3 covers 18 residues. After removal of 0 bases from V and 4 bases from J, the junction contained 12 bases not matched to a gene. Germline values: CDR1 LNHDA, CDR2 SQIVND (reference sequence). The CDR3 DNA follows: TGTGCCAGTAGTATAGATCTGGTACGGGCTAGCGGGAGTTACGAGCAGTACTTC. As protein: CASSIDLVRASGSYEQYF.

The gene calls are TRBV7-8 and TRBJ2-1, with D uncertain. The V gene lost 5 bases and the J gene lost 5 bases, with 10 bases spanning the gap. CDR1 is SGHVS and CDR2 is FQNEAQ in the germline V gene. The CDR3 runs to 13 residues. CDR3 region: CASSPDPNNEQFF. The DNA for the CDR3 is TGTGCCAGCAGCCCGGACCCCAACAATGAGCAGTTCTTC.

The genes are TRBV9 and TRBJ1-2; the D is unclear. The CDR3 contains 12 residues. Germline CDR1 and CDR2: SGDLS and YYNGEE. Trimming took off 6 bases at V and 8 bases at J, with 14 bases between the two ends. In DNA, the CDR3 is TGTGCCAGCACCTCCCTCGAGGACGGCTACACCTTC. This translates into CASTSLEDGYTF.

The chain combines TRBV4-1 with TRBJ2-7; D is unresolved. Germline-derived CDR1 and CDR2 are MGHRA and YSYEKL. The CDR3 totals 13 residues. V was cut by 0 bases and J by 5 bases, with 8 bases left in between. The CDR3 is CASSQDLGDEQYF. The CDR3 bases are TGCGCCAGCAGCCAAGATCTGGGCGACGAGCAGTACTTC.

The chain uses TRBV27 and TRBJ2-3, with D unclear. Germline V gene data show CDR1 as MNHEY and CDR2 as SMNVEV (reference sequence). The V and J ends lost 5 bases and 0 bases respectively, with 12 bases between them. CDR3 length equals 15 residues. CDR3 loop: CASSPFALSTDTQYF. The CDR3 DNA reads TGTGCCAGCAGTCCCTTCGCGTTAAGCACAGATACGCAGTATTTT.

This chain connects TRBV2 to TRBJ1-2, with a weak D call TRBD1 (5 bases). The ends were cut back, 6 bases at V and 4 bases at J, with 9 bases in the middle. The CDR3 is 12 residues long. The germline CDR1 and CDR2 sequences are SNHLY and FYNNEI. This CDR3 reads CASRGRGYGYTF. The CDR3 region has the DNA TGTGCCAGCAGGGGACGGGGCTATGGCTACACCTTC.

The rearrangement joins TRBV7-9 to TRBJ1-1; D is unclear. Looked up from germline, CDR1 is SEHNR and CDR2 is FQNEAQ (reference sequence). Between the trimmed V and J ends, which lost 1 base and 5 bases, there was a span of 14 bases. This CDR3 is 15 amino acids long. The CDR3 loop is CASSLDAGAGTEAFF. CDR3 DNA sequence: TGTGCCAGCAGCTTAGATGCAGGAGCGGGGACTGAAGCTTTCTTT. Supplemented by reference TRBV7-9 and TRBJ1-1, the full variable domain reads DTGVSQNPRHKITKRGQNVTFRCDPISEHNRLYWYRQTLGQGPEFLTYFQNEAQLEKSRLLSDRFSAERPKGSFSTLEIQRTEQGDSAMYLCASSLDAGAGTEAFFGQGTRLTVV.

This chain links TRBV10-2 with TRBJ2-3; possible D gene TRBD1, 6 bases. Trimming took 8 bases from V and 6 from J, leaving 12 bases between them. The CDR3 contains 12 residues. The germline CDR1 and CDR2 sequences are WSHSY and SAAADI. CDR3 bases: TGCGCCAGCGCGAGGGGGTCCGATACGCAGTATTTT. It codes for CASARGSDTQYF.

This clone was detected once. V is TRBV11-2 and J is TRBJ2-3; D is possibly TRBD2 (5 bases). The V end lost 1 base, the J end lost 3 bases, and 14 bases lay between the germline ends. The germline V gene encodes CDR1 SGHAT and CDR2 FQNNGV. The CDR3 is 16 residues long. The CDR3 sequence: CASSLVTGIVTDTQYF. Here the CDR3 DNA reads TGTGCCAGCAGCTTAGTGACGGGAATCGTTACAGATACGCAGTATTTT.

This clone has just one count. This rearrangement joins TRBV19 to TRBJ2-3; maybe TRBD1 (6 bases). The CDR3 consists of 15 residues. The V end lost 9 bases, the J end lost 2 bases, and 18 bases lay between the germline ends. Germline CDR1 reads LNHDA; CDR2 reads SQIVND (reference sequence). The CDR3 region is CASTLGQGHTDTQYF. CDR3 nucleotide sequence: TGTGCCAGCACCCTGGGTCAGGGACACACAGATACGCAGTATTTT.

This chain joins TRBV10-1 and TRBJ2-2; no reliable D call. CDR1 and CDR2 from the germline V gene are WNHNN and SYGVQD (reference sequence). The CDR3 runs to 13 residues. Trimming cost V 3 bases and J 5 bases, with 7 bases left between them. The chain's CDR3 is CASSDFSTGELFF. The CDR3 region has the DNA TGCGCCAGCAGTGATTTTAGTACCGGGGAGCTGTTTTTT.

The rearrangement joins TRBV28 to TRBJ1-4; no clear D gene. The ends were cut back, 1 base at V and 0 bases at J, with 3 bases in the middle. This CDR3 region has 14 residues. CDR1 and CDR2 (germline): MDHEN, SYDVKM. This chain's CDR3 is CASSLSSTNEKLFF. CDR3 bases: TGTGCCAGCAGTTTATCTTCAACTAATGAAAAACTGTTTTTT.

The V and J genes are TRBV9 and TRBJ2-1, with 9 nucleotides matching TRBD2. The CDR3 contains 16 residues. The germline CDR1 and CDR2 sequences are SGDLS and YYNGEE. Trimming took 4 bases from V and 2 from J; bases not matched to a gene: 7. In DNA, the CDR3 is TGTGCCAGCAGCTCACGACTAGCGGAACCCTACAATGAGCAGTTCTTC. It yields the protein CASSSRLAEPYNEQFF.

Turning to this clone: In the same sample, other DNA sequences code for this CDR3. The chain carries TRBV27 and TRBJ1-5, with D perhaps matching TRBD1 (6 bases). The V gene lost 3 bases and the J gene lost 4 bases, with 7 bases spanning the gap. Germline values: CDR1 MNHEY, CDR2 SMNVEV (reference sequence). The length of the CDR3 is 13 residues. This chain's CDR3 is CASSFQGNQPQHF. The CDR3 nucleotides are TGTGCCAGCAGTTTCCAGGGGAATCAGCCCCAGCATTTT.

The chain carries TRBV28 and TRBJ2-4; TRBD2 matches 8 bases. The V gene end was trimmed by 2 bases and the J gene end by 0 bases; junction bases not matched to a gene: 3. Germline lookup yields CDR1 MDHEN and CDR2 SYDVKM. The length of the CDR3 is 16 residues. The CDR3 sequence: CASSLGLAGAKNIQYF. As DNA, the CDR3 is TGTGCCAGCAGTTTAGGCCTAGCGGGAGCCAAAAACATTCAGTACTTC.

The J gene is TRBJ2-1, the V gene TRBV29-1; 7 bases agree with TRBD1. Germline values: CDR1 SQVTM, CDR2 ANQGSEA. J was trimmed by 10 bases and V by 4 bases; bases with no gene match: 10. The CDR3 sequence is 13 residues long. CDR3 DNA sequence: TGCAGCGTTGTTGGGACAGCCTATAAGGAGCAGTTCTTC. It specifies CSVVGTAYKEQFF.

The chain employs TRBV27 and TRBJ2-1; 10 nucleotides match TRBD2. This CDR3 has 15 residues. The ends lost 3 bases at V and 14 bases at J; junction bases unmatched: 13. Per germline, CDR1 MNHEY and CDR2 SMNVEV (reference sequence). CDR3 in DNA: TGTGCCAGCAGTTTCGGGACTAGCGAGAAGAATCGGAAGTTCTTC. Amino acids: CASSFGTSEKNRKFF.

The chain is built from TRBV19 and TRBJ1-4, with 10 bases fitting TRBD1. This CDR3 spans 16 amino acids. V shed 3 bases and J 5 bases; nucleotides not matched to a gene: 6. CDR1 and CDR2 (germline): LNHDA, SQIVND (reference sequence). The CDR3 spells CASSMGTGAWNEKLFF. In nucleotides, the CDR3 is TGTGCCAGTAGTATGGGGACAGGGGCTTGGAATGAAAAACTGTTTTTT. The full variable domain, completed using reference TRBV19 and TRBJ1-4, is DGGITQSPKYLFRKEGQNVTLSCEQNLNHDAMYWYRQDPGQGLRLIYYSQIVNDFQKGDIAEGYSVSREKKESFPLTVTSAQKNPTAFYLCASSMGTGAWNEKLFFGSGTQLSVL.

The V and J genes are TRBV28 and TRBJ2-1; D tentatively reads TRBD1 or TRBD2 (5 bases each). The V gene lost 5 bases and the J gene lost 0 bases, with 14 bases spanning the gap. This CDR3 is 16 amino acids long. Per germline, CDR1 MDHEN and CDR2 SYDVKM. The CDR3 here is CASSPPGAGSYNEQFF. The CDR3 bases are TGTGCCAGCAGTCCGCCCGGGGCCGGCTCCTACAATGAGCAGTTCTTC.